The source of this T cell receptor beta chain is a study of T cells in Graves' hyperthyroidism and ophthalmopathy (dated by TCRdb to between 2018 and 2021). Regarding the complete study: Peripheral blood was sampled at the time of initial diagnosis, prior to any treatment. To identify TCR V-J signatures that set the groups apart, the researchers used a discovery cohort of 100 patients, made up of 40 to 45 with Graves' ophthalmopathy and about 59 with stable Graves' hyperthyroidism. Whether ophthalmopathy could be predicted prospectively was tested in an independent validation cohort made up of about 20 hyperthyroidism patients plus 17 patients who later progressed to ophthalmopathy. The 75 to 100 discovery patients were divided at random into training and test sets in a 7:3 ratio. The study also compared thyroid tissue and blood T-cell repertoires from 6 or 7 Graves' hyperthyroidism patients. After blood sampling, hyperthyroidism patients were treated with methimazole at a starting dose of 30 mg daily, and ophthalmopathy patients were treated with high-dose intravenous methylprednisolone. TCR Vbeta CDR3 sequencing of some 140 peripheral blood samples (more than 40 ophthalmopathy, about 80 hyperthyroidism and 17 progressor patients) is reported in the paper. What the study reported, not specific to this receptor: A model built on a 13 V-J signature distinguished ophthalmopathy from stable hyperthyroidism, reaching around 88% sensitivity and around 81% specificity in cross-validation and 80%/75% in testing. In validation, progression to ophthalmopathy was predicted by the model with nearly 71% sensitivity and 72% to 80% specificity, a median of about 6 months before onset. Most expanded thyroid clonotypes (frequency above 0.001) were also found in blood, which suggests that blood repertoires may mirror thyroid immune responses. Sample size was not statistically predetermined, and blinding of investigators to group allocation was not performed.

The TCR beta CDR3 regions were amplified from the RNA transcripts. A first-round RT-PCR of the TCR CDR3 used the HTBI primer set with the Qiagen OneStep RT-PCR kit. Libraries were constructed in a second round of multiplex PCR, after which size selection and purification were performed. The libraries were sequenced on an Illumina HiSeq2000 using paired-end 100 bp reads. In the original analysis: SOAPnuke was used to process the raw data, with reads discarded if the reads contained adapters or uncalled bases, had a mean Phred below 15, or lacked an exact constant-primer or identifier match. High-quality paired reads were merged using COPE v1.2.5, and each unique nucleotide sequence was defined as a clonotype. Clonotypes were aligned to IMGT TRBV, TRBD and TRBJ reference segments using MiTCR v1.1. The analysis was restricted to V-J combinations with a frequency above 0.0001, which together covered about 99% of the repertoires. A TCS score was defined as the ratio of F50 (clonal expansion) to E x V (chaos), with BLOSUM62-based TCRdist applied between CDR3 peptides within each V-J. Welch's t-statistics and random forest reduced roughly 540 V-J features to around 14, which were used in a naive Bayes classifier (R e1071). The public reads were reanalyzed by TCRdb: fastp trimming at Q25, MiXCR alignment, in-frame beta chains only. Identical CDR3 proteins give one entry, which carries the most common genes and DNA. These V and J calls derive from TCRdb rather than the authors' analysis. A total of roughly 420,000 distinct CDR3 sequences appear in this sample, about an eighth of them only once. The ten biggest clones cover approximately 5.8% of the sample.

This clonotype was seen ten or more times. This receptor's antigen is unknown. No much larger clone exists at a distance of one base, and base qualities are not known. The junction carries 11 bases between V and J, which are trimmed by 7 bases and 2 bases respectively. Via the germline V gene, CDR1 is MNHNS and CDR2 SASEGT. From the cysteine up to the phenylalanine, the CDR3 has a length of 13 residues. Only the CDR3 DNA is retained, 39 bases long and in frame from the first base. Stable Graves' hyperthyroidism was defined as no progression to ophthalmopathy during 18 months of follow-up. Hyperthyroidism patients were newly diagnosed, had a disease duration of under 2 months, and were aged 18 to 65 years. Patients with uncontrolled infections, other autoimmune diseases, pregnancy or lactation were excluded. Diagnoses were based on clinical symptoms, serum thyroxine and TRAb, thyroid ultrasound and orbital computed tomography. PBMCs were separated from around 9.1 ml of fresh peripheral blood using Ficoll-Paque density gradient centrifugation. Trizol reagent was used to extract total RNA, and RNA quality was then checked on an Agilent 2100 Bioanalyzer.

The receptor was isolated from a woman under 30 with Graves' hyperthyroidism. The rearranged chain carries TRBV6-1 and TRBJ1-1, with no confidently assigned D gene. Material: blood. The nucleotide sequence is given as TGTGCCAGCAAAATATCAGTAAACACTGAAGCTTTCTTT. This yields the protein CASKISVNTEAFF.